The rows below give T cell receptor beta chains drawn from one sample of a study of blood T cell repertoires in COVID-19. The data were produced by immunoSEQ multiplex PCR, yet TCRdb's version contains in-frame clones alone and is incomplete. The table has 200,000 to 250,000 clones, around 83% seen once. Material: peripheral blood. These TCRs come from a woman between 45 and 65 years old with acute or convalescent COVID-19. CDR3s include the opening cysteine and the closing phenylalanine or tryptophan. The D gene is left open where the match is weak. Clone size is stated in some rows and not others, as once, few, many or a class when expanded.

abundance	d_gene	v_gene	j_gene	CDR3nt	CDR3aa
.	TRBD1	TRBV5-1	TRBJ1-1	TGCGCCAGCAGCTGGACAGGGGGAGTGAGCACTGAAGCTTTCTTT	CASSWTGGVSTEAFF
once	.	TRBV2	TRBJ2-7	TGTGCCAGCAGCCGCCTAGCCCAGAGCTCCTACGAGCAGTACTTC	CASSRLAQSSYEQYF
.	TRBD1	TRBV4-3	TRBJ2-1	TGCGCCAGCAGCCAGAACACAGGGGAAGTGTTCTTC	CASSQNTGEVFF
.	.	TRBV24-1	TRBJ2-2	TGTGCCACCAGTCCCCTAGCGAACACCGGGGAGCTGTTTTTT	CATSPLANTGELFF
.	.	TRBV28	TRBJ1-2	TGTGCCAGCAGTGGACCGGAGGGGATGATCGGCGGCTACACCTTC	CASSGPEGMIGGYTF
.	.	TRBV28	TRBJ2-2	TGTGCCAGCAGTTTAGGAGCAACCGGGGAGCTGTTTTTT	CASSLGATGELFF
once	TRBD2	TRBV18	TRBJ2-1	TGTGCCAGCTCACCAGGAGGGAGGGCGTTTAACAATGAGCAGTTCTTC	CASSPGGRAFNNEQFF
.	TRBD1	TRBV19	TRBJ2-2	TGTGCCAGTAGTATAGCAGGGACAGGGACCGGGGAGCTGTTTTTT	CASSIAGTGTGELFF
.	TRBD1	TRBV5-4	TRBJ1-4	TGTGCCAGCAGCTTGGGAGGGACAGGGAAAGGCGAAAAACTGTTTTTT	CASSLGGTGKGEKLFF
.	TRBD2	TRBV11-2	TRBJ2-7	TGTGCCAGCAGCTTATCACGCGGGGGGTACGAGCAGTACTTC	CASSLSRGGYEQYF
.	TRBD1	TRBV6-2/TRBV6-3	TRBJ1-6	TGTGCCAGCAGTTACCAGGGGGCCTCATCCGGACCCCTCCACTTT	CASSYQGASSGPLHF
.	TRBD1	TRBV19	TRBJ1-4	TGTGCCAGTAGTCCCCTCCGACAGGGGGGGGAAAAACTGTTTTTT	CASSPLRQGGEKLFF
.	.	TRBV5-1	TRBJ2-1	TGCGCCAGCAGAGCGGGTGGGTCTTTAGCTGACTACAATGAGCAGTTCTTC	CASRAGGSLADYNEQFF
.	TRBD1	TRBV6-5	TRBJ1-2	TGTGCCAGCAGCGTGGATGCAGGGGGCCATGGCTACACCTTC	CASSVDAGGHGYTF
.	TRBD1	TRBV2	TRBJ2-6	TGTGCCAGCAGGGACGGGACAGGGGTGGGGTCTGGGGCCAACGTCCTGACTTTC	CASRDGTGVGSGANVLTF
.	TRBD2	TRBV7-2	TRBJ2-1	TGTGCCAGCAGCCTCAGGACTAGCGGGGTCAATGAGCAGTTCTTC	CASSLRTSGVNEQFF
.	.	TRBV12-3/TRBV12-4	TRBJ1-2	TGTGCCAGCAGTTCGCTGGGAGAGTATGGCTACACCTTC	CASSSLGEYGYTF
.	.	TRBV5-1	TRBJ1-1	TGCGCCAGCAGCTCGGTTTTGGGCATGAACACTGAAGCTTTCTTT	CASSSVLGMNTEAFF
.	.	TRBV3-1/TRBV3-2	TRBJ1-6	TGTGCCAGCAGCTTCCCGGATGAGGCCCTCCACTTT	CASSFPDEALHF
.	.	TRBV28	TRBJ1-3	TGTGCCAGCAATAGGGGGACATCACTCTCTGGAAACACCATATATTTT	CASNRGTSLSGNTIYF
.	.	TRBV15	TRBJ1-3	TGTGCCACCAGCCTCCTCGCGACGGGCTCTGGAAACACCATATATTTT	CATSLLATGSGNTIYF
.	TRBD1	TRBV4-2	TRBJ2-2	TGTGCCAGCAGCCCAGGGGGCGGTGGCGGGGAGCTGTTTTTT	CASSPGGGGGELFF
.	TRBD1	TRBV5-6	TRBJ2-7	TGTGCCAGCAGCTTTCGGGACAGGGTGACTAGCCGATTCTACGAGCAGTACTTC	CASSFRDRVTSRFYEQYF
.	TRBD1	TRBV5-4	TRBJ2-5	TGTGCCAGCAGCTCGACGACAGGGGCGCAAGAGACCCAGTACTTC	CASSSTTGAQETQYF
.	.	TRBV29-1	TRBJ1-2	TGCAGCGCGAGGACACAGTATGGCTACACCTTC	CSARTQYGYTF
.	.	TRBV19	TRBJ1-1	TGTGCCAGTAGTATAAAGGCAGGGAAGAACACTGAAGCTTTCTTT	CASSIKAGKNTEAFF
.	TRBD1	TRBV27	TRBJ2-3	TGTGCCAGCAGTCGTCTCAAGGGGGCTGGAACAGATACGCAGTATTTT	CASSRLKGAGTDTQYF
.	.	TRBV30	TRBJ2-7	TGTGCCTGGTCGCCGGGACACAGGTACGAGCAGTACTTC	CAWSPGHRYEQYF
.	TRBD2	TRBV28	TRBJ2-1	TGTGCCAGCAGTTCCTCGCCGGGACTAGGATCGCTCGACAATGAGCAGTTCTTC	CASSSSPGLGSLDNEQFF
.	TRBD2	TRBV2	TRBJ2-5	TGTGCCAGCACCAAGAGCGGGAGGGCGGAGGAGACCCAGTACTTC	CASTKSGRAEETQYF
once	.	TRBV4-3	TRBJ1-2	TGCGCCAGCAGCCAAGACAGGGGCTATGGCTACACCTTC	CASSQDRGYGYTF
.	TRBD1	TRBV4-1	TRBJ2-5	TGCGCCAGCAGCCAATCTGGACAGGGGGCTACAAAGACCCAGTACTTC	CASSQSGQGATKTQYF
.	.	TRBV19	TRBJ2-7	TGTGCCAGTAGTAGCCAAGGGGAACCAGACTACGAGCAGTACTTC	CASSSQGEPDYEQYF
.	.	TRBV7-2	TRBJ1-2	TGTGCCAGCAGCTTAGACCCCGAGGGCTACACCTTC	CASSLDPEGYTF
.	TRBD1	TRBV5-4	TRBJ1-1	TGTGCCAGCAGCTTGTTGGCAGGGGGCATTAATACTGAAGCTTTCTTT	CASSLLAGGINTEAFF
.	TRBD2	TRBV11-2	TRBJ2-1	TGTGCCAGCAGCCAAGTAGCGGGGGTTCCTCGACCGAGCAATGAGCAGTTCTTC	CASSQVAGVPRPSNEQFF
.	.	TRBV27	TRBJ1-2	TGTGCCAGCAGTTTATCGAGGGGGGGCTACTATGGCTACACCTTC	CASSLSRGGYYGYTF
.	TRBD1	TRBV28	TRBJ1-2	TGTGCCAGCAGTGGACAGGTTTACTATGGCTACACCTTC	CASSGQVYYGYTF
once	TRBD1	TRBV3-1/TRBV3-2	TRBJ1-6	TGTGCCAGCAGATCGGGACAGTATAATTCACCCCTCCACTTT	CASRSGQYNSPLHF
.	.	TRBV19	TRBJ2-2	TGTGCCAGTAGTATCACCGGGACAAACACCGGGGAGCTGTTTTTT	CASSITGTNTGELFF
.	TRBD1	TRBV9	TRBJ2-3	TGTGCCAGCAGCTCAGCTGGGACAGGGGTCACAGATACGCAGTATTTT	CASSSAGTGVTDTQYF
.	TRBD1	TRBV6-6	TRBJ2-1	TGTGCCAGCAGTCAGCTACGGGGACAGGCGAGCTCCTACAATGAGCAGTTCTTC	CASSQLRGQASSYNEQFF
.	TRBD1	TRBV2	TRBJ2-2	TGTGCCAGCTTGGCCGACGGGACAGGGGCCGCCGGGGAGCTGTTTTTT	CASLADGTGAAGELFF
.	TRBD1	TRBV4-3	TRBJ1-2	TGCGCCAGCAGCCGAGGACTGATCCAGGGGGAGGATGGCTACACCTTC	CASSRGLIQGEDGYTF
.	.	TRBV5-6	TRBJ1-2	TGTGCCAGCAGCGTCCAGGGGACCTATGGCTACACCTTC	CASSVQGTYGYTF
.	.	TRBV7-9	TRBJ2-7	TGTGCCAGCGGCGGGCCCCACCGGAACGAGCAGTACTTC	CASGGPHRNEQYF
.	TRBD2	TRBV6-5	TRBJ2-1	TGTGCCAGCAGTTCCGCTAGCGGGAGCTCCTACAATGAGCAGTTCTTC	CASSSASGSSYNEQFF
.	.	TRBV10-1	TRBJ2-4	TGCGCCAGCGTCCCCCTTCAGGAAAACATTCAGTACTTC	CASVPLQENIQYF
once	TRBD1	TRBV27	TRBJ1-4	TGTGCCAGCAGTTTAGCCGGGGGACAGGGGGGCCTGGGGGAAAAACTGTTTTTT	CASSLAGGQGGLGEKLFF